This T cell receptor beta chain appears in the sequencing data of a study of tumor and adjacent non-tumor tissue in lung cancer. RNA was extracted from bulk tissue without any cell sorting. The CDR3 has 15 amino acids. V lost 1 base, J lost 0 bases, and 10 bases lay in between. TCRbeta libraries were built with three rounds of nested PCR, modified from ARM-PCR. Each CDR3 protein is one row after TCRdb ran MiXCR on the multiplex PCR reads. The sample carries 100,000 to 150,000 distinct CDR3 sequences, about 66% recorded once. This sequence joins TRBV12-3 or TRBV12-4 and TRBJ2-7, with no clear D. The sample was lung tumor tissue. This TCR was recovered from a man aged 30 to 39 with non-small cell lung cancer. In DNA, the CDR3 is TGTGCCAGCAGTTTAGTCCCGGCCAACTCCTACGAGCAGTACTTC. It codes for CASSLVPANSYEQYF.